The 7 T cell receptor beta chains below come from one sample, sequenced in a study of shared clonotypes between healthy human individuals (dated by TCRdb to 2019 to 2021). Libraries were constructed by the immunoSEQ multiplex PCR assay. Not all clones reach the TCRdb copy of this immuneACCESS table, which keeps in-frame sequences only. Checked studies attribute under half of the gap to unresolved V genes and leave the rest unexplained. Recorded for this sample are about 1.1 million clones; about four fifths of them occurred a single time. The ten largest clones add up to more than 0.5% of the sample. The sample comprised memory CD4+ T cells from PBMCs. The cell subset or site label on this specimen signifies: CD45RA-negative fraction. The source of these receptors is a man between 18 and 35 years old in good health. Some clones in this sample may be carry-over from other donors' samples.

The CDR3 loop reads CASSSQQGRDIQYF. The CDR3 DNA reads TGTGCCAGCAGCTCCCAACAGGGGAGGGACATTCAGTACTTC. The rearrangement links TRBV9 to TRBJ2-4; D assignment may be TRBD1 or TRBD2 (7 bases each). The CDR3 runs to 14 residues. Germline CDR1 SGDLS, CDR2 YYNGEE. Trimming left V 4 bases short and J 8 bases short, with 16 bases between.

The chain has TRBV30 and TRBJ2-1; possible D gene TRBD2, 6 bases. V dropped 0 bases and J dropped 4 bases, with 10 bases sitting between them. Germline lookup yields CDR1 GTSNPN and CDR2 SVGIG (reference sequence). This CDR3 spans 14 amino acids. The CDR3 spells CAWSVHGGYNEQFF. In DNA, the CDR3 is TGTGCCTGGAGTGTACATGGGGGGTACAATGAGCAGTTCTTC.

This clone was counted a few times. The sample has other DNA sequences that encode this CDR3 too. The chain uses TRBV29-1 and TRBJ1-2, with TRBD1 matching over 7 bases. CDR1 and CDR2 from the germline V gene are SQVTM and ANQGSEA. Losses at the gene ends were 4 bases for V and 6 bases for J; bases not matched to a gene: 2. The CDR3 runs 11 residues. CDR3 amino acids: CSVGQGNGYTF. CDR3 in DNA: TGCAGCGTTGGACAGGGAAATGGCTACACCTTC.

V is TRBV14 and J is TRBJ1-4, with D possibly being TRBD1 (6 bases). The germline CDR1 and CDR2 sequences are SGHDN and FVKESK. The CDR3 consists of 17 residues. V gave up 4 bases and J gave up 1 base, with 16 bases separating them. CDR3 amino acids: CASSPLGQGRTNEKLFF. CDR3 in DNA: TGTGCCAGCAGCCCTTTAGGGCAGGGGCGAACTAATGAAAAACTGTTTTTT.

In nucleotides, the CDR3 is TGTGCCAGCACCAGTATCCGGACAGGCGAATATGGCTACACCTTC. Translating gives CASTSIRTGEYGYTF. The chain carries TRBV6-1 and TRBJ1-2, with TRBD1 matching over 7 bases. The CDR3 is 15 residues long. The ends lost 7 bases at V and 5 bases at J; junction bases unmatched: 13. The germline V gene has CDR1 MNHNS and CDR2 SASEGT.

A remark on this clone: With a much larger clone just one base away, this may be a read error. The gene calls are TRBV5-6 and TRBJ2-3, with D uncertain. Germline assignment: CDR1 SGHDT and CDR2 YYEEEE. This CDR3 spans 13 amino acids. V was cut by 2 bases and J by 1 base, with 5 bases left in between. The CDR3 nucleotides read TGTGCCAGCAGCTTAACGGGCACAGATACGCAGTATTTT. Amino acid sequence: CASSLTGTDTQYF.

The J gene is TRBJ2-1, the V gene TRBV28; D unresolved. The V and J ends lost 4 bases and 9 bases respectively, with 19 bases between them. Germline loops: CDR1 MDHEN, CDR2 SYDVKM. This CDR3 is 15 amino acids long. CDR3 sequence reads: CASSSPSLVLPEQFF. The CDR3 DNA follows: TGTGCCAGCAGTTCCCCCAGCTTGGTCTTGCCTGAGCAGTTCTTC.